Listed below are T cell receptor beta chains from one sample, sequenced in a study of blood T cell repertoires in COVID-19. Profiled with immunoSEQ multiplex PCR; TCRdb holds only in-frame clones, not every one. The data hold under 200,000 clones, with over 75% observed a single time. Sequencing used peripheral blood. The receptors come from a man aged 70-80 years with acute or convalescent COVID-19. The CDR3 runs from the conserved cysteine through the conserved F or W. A D gene is named only where the DNA matches it firmly. The size entry is marked missing in some rows and otherwise reads once, few, many or a size class.

abundance: NA
v_gene: TRBV24-1
j_gene: TRBJ1-5
d_gene: NA
CDR3aa: CATSESQGSPQHF
CDR3nt: TGTGCCACCAGTGAATCACAGGGATCGCCCCAGCATTTT

abundance: NA
v_gene: TRBV6-1
j_gene: TRBJ1-2
d_gene: NA
CDR3aa: CASIKGDSHYGYTF
CDR3nt: TGTGCCAGCATCAAGGGGGATTCTCACTATGGCTACACCTTC

abundance: NA
v_gene: TRBV3-1/TRBV3-2
j_gene: TRBJ2-6
d_gene: NA
CDR3aa: CASSQFASGANVLTF
CDR3nt: TGTGCCAGCAGCCAATTTGCGTCCGGGGCCAACGTCCTGACTTTC

abundance: NA
v_gene: TRBV5-1
j_gene: TRBJ2-1
d_gene: TRBD2
CDR3aa: CASSSGDYVNNEQFF
CDR3nt: TGCGCCAGCAGCTCGGGGGACTACGTAAACAATGAGCAGTTCTTC

abundance: NA
v_gene: TRBV15
j_gene: TRBJ1-2
d_gene: NA
CDR3aa: CATSRDRVTSYGYTF
CDR3nt: TGTGCCACCAGCAGAGATCGGGTGACGAGCTATGGCTACACCTTC

abundance: NA
v_gene: TRBV6-2/TRBV6-3
j_gene: TRBJ2-7
d_gene: TRBD1
CDR3aa: CASSYASRGHRDRGFYEQYF
CDR3nt: TGTGCCAGCAGTTACGCGAGTAGAGGACACCGGGACAGGGGGTTTTACGAGCAGTACTTC

abundance: NA
v_gene: TRBV11-2
j_gene: TRBJ2-3
d_gene: NA
CDR3aa: CASSLDEVAALTDTQYF
CDR3nt: TGTGCCAGCAGCTTAGATGAGGTAGCGGCACTCACAGATACGCAGTATTTT

abundance: few
v_gene: TRBV15
j_gene: TRBJ1-4
d_gene: TRBD1
CDR3aa: CATSRDQGQGNEKLFF
CDR3nt: TGTGCCACCAGCAGAGACCAGGGACAGGGGAATGAAAAACTGTTTTTT

abundance: few
v_gene: TRBV10-2
j_gene: TRBJ2-7
d_gene: TRBD1
CDR3aa: CASRLPPGGTYSYEQYF
CDR3nt: TGCGCCAGCAGGCTGCCGCCAGGGGGCACCTACTCCTACGAGCAGTACTTC

abundance: NA
v_gene: TRBV28
j_gene: TRBJ1-6
d_gene: NA
CDR3aa: CASSLGLTGNSPLHF
CDR3nt: TGTGCCAGCAGTTTAGGCCTAACGGGTAATTCACCCCTCCACTTT

abundance: NA
v_gene: TRBV6-5
j_gene: TRBJ1-4
d_gene: NA
CDR3aa: CASRKVWEEKLFF
CDR3nt: TGTGCCAGCAGGAAGGTCTGGGAGGAAAAACTGTTTTTT

abundance: NA
v_gene: TRBV4-3
j_gene: TRBJ1-2
d_gene: NA
CDR3aa: CASSQEGRGNYGYTF
CDR3nt: TGCGCCAGCAGCCAAGAGGGCAGGGGCAACTATGGCTACACCTTC

abundance: NA
v_gene: TRBV2
j_gene: TRBJ2-3
d_gene: TRBD2
CDR3aa: CASLLAGERTDTQYF
CDR3nt: TGTGCCAGCCTACTAGCGGGAGAAAGGACAGATACGCAGTATTTT

abundance: NA
v_gene: TRBV6-5
j_gene: TRBJ2-3
d_gene: NA
CDR3aa: CASSSTDTQYF
CDR3nt: TGTGCCAGCAGTTCTACAGATACGCAGTATTTT

abundance: many
v_gene: TRBV19
j_gene: TRBJ1-3
d_gene: NA
CDR3aa: CASKGIQGSGNTIYF
CDR3nt: TGTGCCAGTAAGGGTATACAGGGATCTGGAAACACCATATATTTT

abundance: NA
v_gene: TRBV18
j_gene: TRBJ2-1
d_gene: TRBD2
CDR3aa: CASSPRTSGSSYNEQFF
CDR3nt: TGTGCCAGCTCACCAAGGACTAGCGGGAGCTCCTACAATGAGCAGTTCTTC

abundance: NA
v_gene: TRBV11-2
j_gene: TRBJ2-1
d_gene: TRBD2
CDR3aa: CASSLVLAGSGNEQFF
CDR3nt: TGTGCCAGCAGCTTGGTATTAGCGGGATCGGGGAATGAGCAGTTCTTC

abundance: NA
v_gene: TRBV19
j_gene: TRBJ2-5
d_gene: TRBD1
CDR3aa: CASSRDRVETQYF
CDR3nt: TGTGCCAGTAGCCGCGACAGGGTGGAGACCCAGTACTTC

abundance: NA
v_gene: TRBV5-1
j_gene: TRBJ1-1
d_gene: TRBD1
CDR3aa: CASSLGRGQGGRAFF
CDR3nt: TGCGCCAGCAGCTTGGGCAGGGGCCAAGGGGGCAGGGCTTTCTTT

abundance: NA
v_gene: TRBV6-5
j_gene: TRBJ1-5
d_gene: TRBD1
CDR3aa: CASSSTGAQPQHF
CDR3nt: TGTGCCAGCAGTTCGACAGGGGCCCAGCCCCAGCATTTT

abundance: NA
v_gene: TRBV5-1
j_gene: TRBJ1-5
d_gene: TRBD1
CDR3aa: CASSSGTGLSQPQHF
CDR3nt: TGCGCCAGCAGCTCCGGGACAGGGTTAAGTCAGCCCCAGCATTTT

abundance: few
v_gene: TRBV9
j_gene: TRBJ1-2
d_gene: NA
CDR3aa: CASSADLAYGYTF
CDR3nt: TGTGCCAGCAGCGCAGACTTGGCCTATGGCTACACCTTC

abundance: NA
v_gene: TRBV7-6
j_gene: TRBJ1-4
d_gene: TRBD1
CDR3aa: CASSLARDRGLRVKLFF
CDR3nt: TGTGCCAGCAGCTTAGCACGAGACAGGGGATTGCGGGTAAAACTGTTTTTT

abundance: NA
v_gene: TRBV24-1
j_gene: TRBJ2-7
d_gene: NA
CDR3aa: CATSASGGPFYEQYF
CDR3nt: TGTGCCACCAGTGCGTCCGGGGGGCCCTTCTACGAGCAGTACTTC

abundance: NA
v_gene: TRBV5-4
j_gene: TRBJ2-3
d_gene: NA
CDR3aa: CASGPAGTDTQYF
CDR3nt: TGTGCCAGCGGCCCCGCAGGCACAGATACGCAGTATTTT

abundance: NA
v_gene: TRBV4-1
j_gene: TRBJ2-3
d_gene: TRBD2
CDR3aa: CASRSQPGLARSWQYF
CDR3nt: TGCGCCAGCAGGTCACAACCGGGACTAGCTAGGTCTTGGCAGTATTTT